This is a list of T cell receptor beta chains from one sample in a study of radiotherapy plus CTLA-4 blockade in lung cancer. TCRdb's copy holds only in-frame clones and misses some; the assay was immunoSEQ multiplex PCR. The sample records about 68,000 clones, 70% to 85% being singletons. The sequenced sample was peripheral blood, obtained from a patient treated with radiotherapy plus ipilimumab. The source of these receptors is a human donor with non-small cell lung cancer who had a complete response to radiotherapy plus ipilimumab. CDR3s include the opening cysteine and the closing phenylalanine or tryptophan. Fields, in order: V gene, J gene, D gene, clone size, CDR3 DNA, CDR3 protein. A D gene is named only where the DNA matches it firmly. Clone size is shown for a subset of rows, as once, few, many or a class of expanded clone.

>TRBV19|TRBJ2-1|TRBD2|NA
TGTGCCAGTAGTATCGCGGCTAGCGGGAGAGGACACAATGAGCAGTTCTTC
CASSIAASGRGHNEQFF
>TRBV18|TRBJ1-2|NA|few
TGTGCCACCAAGGGAGAGTCTAACTATGGCTACACCTTC
CATKGESNYGYTF
>TRBV11-3|TRBJ2-2|NA|once
TGTGCCAGCAGCCCAGACAGGTGGGGCACCGGGGAGCTGTTTTTT
CASSPDRWGTGELFF
>TRBV15|TRBJ2-6|TRBD2|NA
TGTGCCACCAGCAGAGATCGACCGGGACTAGCATCTGGGGCCAACGTCCTGACTTTC
CATSRDRPGLASGANVLTF
>TRBV29-1|TRBJ1-2|NA|NA
TGCAGCGTCGGGGGTGGGACCGAACGCTCGGGCTACACCTTC
CSVGGGTERSGYTF
>TRBV28|TRBJ1-1|NA|NA
TGTGCCAGCAGCAGTAGGGACACTGAAGCTTTCTTT
CASSSRDTEAFF
>TRBV6-9|TRBJ1-1|NA|few
TGTGCCAGCAAAGGTTCTGAAGCTTTCTTT
CASKGSEAFF
>TRBV4-1|TRBJ1-4|NA|few
TGCGCCAGCAGCCAGGGCCGGGTTCAATCAAATGAAAAACTGTTTTTT
CASSQGRVQSNEKLFF
>TRBV11-3|TRBJ2-7|NA|few
TGTGCCAGCAGCCTACAGGGACACGAGCAGTACTTC
CASSLQGHEQYF
>TRBV7-2|TRBJ2-4|NA|once
TGTGCCAGCAGCCCCCAGGGCTCCGGGTTGGACATTCAGTACTTC
CASSPQGSGLDIQYF
>TRBV5-4|TRBJ2-5|NA|once
TGTGCCAGCAGCCCCCCTCGGGGAGGAGGGGCGGGAGAGACCCAGTACTTC
CASSPPRGGGAGETQYF
>TRBV2|TRBJ1-3|NA|NA
TGTGCCAGCAGAGAAGCCTATCTTTCTAACACCATATATTTT
CASREAYLSNTIYF
>TRBV7-9|TRBJ2-1|TRBD2|NA
TGTGCCAGCAGCCGCCTGACTAGCGGGAGGAAAGATGAGCAGTTCTTC
CASSRLTSGRKDEQFF
>TRBV10-3|TRBJ1-2|NA|NA
TGTGCCATCAGTGAGTCGGATGCAGCTAACTATGGCTACACCTTC
CAISESDAANYGYTF
>TRBV4-1|TRBJ2-5|NA|NA
TGCGCCAGCAGCCAAGATAGCAACGGGGGTTGGGAGACCCAGTACTTC
CASSQDSNGGWETQYF
>TRBV5-5|TRBJ2-7|NA|NA
TGTGCCAGCAGCTTAGAGACAGCCCCCTCCTACGAGCAGTACTTC
CASSLETAPSYEQYF
>TRBV5-6|TRBJ1-2|TRBD1|NA
TGTGCCAGCAGCTTGTCCTCTCCGACAGGGATCTATGGCTACACCTTC
CASSLSSPTGIYGYTF
>TRBV6-4|TRBJ1-5|NA|NA
TGTGCCAGCAGTGAAGAGAAAAACAGTAAGACCCTCAATCAGCCCCAGCATTTT
CASSEEKNSKTLNQPQHF
>TRBV18|TRBJ1-2|TRBD1|NA
TGTGCCAGCTCTCCGGACAGGGGGCAAGACTACACCTTC
CASSPDRGQDYTF
>TRBV28|TRBJ1-3|NA|few
TGTGCCAGCCACGGTAGCTCTGGAAACACCATATATTTT
CASHGSSGNTIYF
>TRBV5-4|TRBJ2-1|TRBD1|NA
TGTGCCAGCAGCTTCACCGGGACAGGGACCCACAATGAGCAGTTCTTC
CASSFTGTGTHNEQFF
>TRBV19|TRBJ2-6|NA|NA
TGTGCCAGCACCACGGGTTTCTCTGGGGCCAACGTCCTGACTTTC
CASTTGFSGANVLTF
>TRBV7-9|TRBJ1-5|NA|NA
TGTGCCAGCAGCTCGGACGGGGGGGCAAAAGGTAGCAATCAGCCCCAGCATTTT
CASSSDGGAKGSNQPQHF
>TRBV30|TRBJ2-7|NA|medium-sized
TGTGCCTGGAGAAGTCTAGGTTACGAGCAGTACTTC
CAWRSLGYEQYF
>TRBV19|TRBJ1-1|NA|NA
TGTGCCAGTAGTATAGAGGTGAACACTGAAGCTTTCTTT
CASSIEVNTEAFF
>TRBV7-2|TRBJ2-6|NA|NA
TGTGCCAGCAGCTCGGAGCTCTCTGGGGCCAACGTCCTGACTTTC
CASSSELSGANVLTF